The clone carrying this T cell receptor beta chain appeared once. Its antigen is as yet unknown. The CDR3 has 15 residues. V shed 1 base and J 3 bases; nucleotides not matched to a gene: 5. Germline-derived CDR1 and CDR2 are SGHTS and YDEGEE. This specimen belongs to a study of post-analysis software for immune sequencing data. Study-level points and caveats: A significant reduction in normalized Chao1 diversity was observed in multiple sclerosis patients versus controls. A few TRBV segments occurring more often in patients than controls included TRBV5-6, TRBV5-1 and TRBV20-1.

Unique molecular identifiers tagged the TCR beta cDNA libraries. TCRdb re-called the PCR reads with MiXCR, one entry per CDR3 protein. The sample yields hundreds of thousands of distinct CDR3 sequences, 53% seen once. The specimen sequenced was blood. V gene TRBV5-8 combines with J gene TRBJ2-7, with TRBD2 identical over 9 bases. The TCR comes from a girl aged 5 to 17 with multiple sclerosis. In nucleotides, the CDR3 is TGTGCCAGCAGCTTGACGACTAGCGGATTCTACGAGCAGTACTTC. This codes for CASSLTTSGFYEQYF.